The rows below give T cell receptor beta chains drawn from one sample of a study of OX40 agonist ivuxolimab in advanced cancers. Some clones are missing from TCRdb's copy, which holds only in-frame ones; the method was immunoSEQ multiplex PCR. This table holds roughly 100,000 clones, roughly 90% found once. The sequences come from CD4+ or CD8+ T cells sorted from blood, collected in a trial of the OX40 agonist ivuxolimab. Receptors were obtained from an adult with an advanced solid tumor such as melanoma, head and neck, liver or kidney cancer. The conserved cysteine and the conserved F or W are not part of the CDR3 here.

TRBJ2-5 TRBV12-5 ASGLVPREPSRETQY
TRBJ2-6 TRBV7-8 ASSLILRTVISGANVLT
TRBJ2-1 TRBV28 ASSFGSNEQF
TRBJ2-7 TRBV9 ASSAGTRSPGEQY
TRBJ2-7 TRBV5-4 ASSFGRGEQY
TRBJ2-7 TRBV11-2 ASSFLAYEQY
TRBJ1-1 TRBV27 ASRLTGGSEAF
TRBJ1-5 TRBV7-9 ASSLSREPTQPQH
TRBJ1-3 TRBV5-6 ASSLAGSGNTIY
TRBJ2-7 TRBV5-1 ASSLDSLSYEQY
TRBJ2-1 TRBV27 ASNSGVAYNEQF
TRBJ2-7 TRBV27 ASSLRAGGSYEQY
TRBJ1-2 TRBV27 ASSPLPGTDPRGYT
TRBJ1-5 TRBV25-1 ASSDGDYSNQPQH
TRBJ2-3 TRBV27 ASSLGASGRDTQY
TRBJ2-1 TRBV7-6 ASSLGASGRARGYEQF
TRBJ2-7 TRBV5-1 ASSWGQGREQY
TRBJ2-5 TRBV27 ASSLSRDYVAGVETQY
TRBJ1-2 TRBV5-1 ASSLEGGAAYGYT
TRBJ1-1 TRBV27 ASSFLGLSTEAF
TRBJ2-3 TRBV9 ASSVEDRGRTDTQY
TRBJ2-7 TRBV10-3 AISEVRRRDHYEQY
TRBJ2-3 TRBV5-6 ASSWGRAGAYTDTQY
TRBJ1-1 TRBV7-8 ASSFSGLNTEAF
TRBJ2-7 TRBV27 ASSFAGTGYEQY
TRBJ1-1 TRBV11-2 ASSLGTGLEAF
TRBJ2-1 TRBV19 ASSIVFGLAEYNEQF
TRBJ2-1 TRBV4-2 ASSQDLSGRAYNEQF
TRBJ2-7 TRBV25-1 ASSLPGTGYRLY
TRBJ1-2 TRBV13 ASSSGRLGNYGYT
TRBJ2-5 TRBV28 ASSFDSQETQY
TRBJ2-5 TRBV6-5 ASSRTGEQETQY
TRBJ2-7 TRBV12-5 ASGRDSSYEQY
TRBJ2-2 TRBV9 ASSVDSGELF
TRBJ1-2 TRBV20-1 SASGGYGYT
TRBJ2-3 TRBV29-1 SVEEGRALTDTQY
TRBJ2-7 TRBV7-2 ASSLFPGLSYEQY
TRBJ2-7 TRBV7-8 ASSPLTLSGEQY
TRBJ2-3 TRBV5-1 ASSLGRGEQGLGTDTQY
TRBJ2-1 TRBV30 AWTRGQGAYNEQF
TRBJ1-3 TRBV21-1 ASSKAGAGGNTIY
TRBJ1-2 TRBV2 ASSPIGTDYGYT
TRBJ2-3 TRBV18 ASSPGTDLDTQY
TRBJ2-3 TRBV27 ASSFSGGSTDTQY